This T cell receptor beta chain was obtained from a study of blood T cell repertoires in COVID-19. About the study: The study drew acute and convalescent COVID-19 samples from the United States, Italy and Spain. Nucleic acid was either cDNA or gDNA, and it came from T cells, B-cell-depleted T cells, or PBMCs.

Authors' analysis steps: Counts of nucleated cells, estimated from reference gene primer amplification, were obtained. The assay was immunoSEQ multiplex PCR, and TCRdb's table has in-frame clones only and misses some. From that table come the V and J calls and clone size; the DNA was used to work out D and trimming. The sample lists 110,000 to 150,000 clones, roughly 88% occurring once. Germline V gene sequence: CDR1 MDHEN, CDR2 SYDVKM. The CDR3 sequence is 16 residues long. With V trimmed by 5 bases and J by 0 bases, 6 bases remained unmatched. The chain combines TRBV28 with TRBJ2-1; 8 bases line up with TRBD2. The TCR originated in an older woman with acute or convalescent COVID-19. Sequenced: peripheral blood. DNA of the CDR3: TGTGCCAGCAGTCCCCCCGGGACTAGCTCCTACAATGAGCAGTTCTTC. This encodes CASSPPGTSSYNEQFF.